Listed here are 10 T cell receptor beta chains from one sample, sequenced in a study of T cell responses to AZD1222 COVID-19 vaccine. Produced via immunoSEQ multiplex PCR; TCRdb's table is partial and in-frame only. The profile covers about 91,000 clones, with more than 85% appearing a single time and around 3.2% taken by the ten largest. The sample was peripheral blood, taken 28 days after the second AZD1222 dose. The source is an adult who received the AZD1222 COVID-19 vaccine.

CDR3 DNA: TGTGCCAGCAGCCCCCCGTGGGATCCTTTTGGCTACACCTTC. Translating gives CASSPPWDPFGYTF. V is TRBV7-2 and J is TRBJ1-2; D uncertain. This CDR3 region has 14 residues. Trimming pared 5 bases from V and 7 bases from J, leaving 17 bases between. Germline CDR1 is SGHTA and CDR2 is FQGNSA.

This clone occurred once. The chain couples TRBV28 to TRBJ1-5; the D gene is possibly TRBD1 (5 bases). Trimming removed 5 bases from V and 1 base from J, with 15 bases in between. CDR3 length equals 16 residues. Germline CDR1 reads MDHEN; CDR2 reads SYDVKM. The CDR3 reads CASSPDSLTSNQPQHF. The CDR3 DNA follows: TGTGCCAGCAGTCCCGACAGCTTGACAAGCAATCAGCCCCAGCATTTT.

CDR3 in DNA: TGTGCCAGCAGAAGGGGGACAGGGCCCTACGAGCAGTACTTC. Amino acid sequence: CASRRGTGPYEQYF. This chain joins TRBV6-6 and TRBJ2-7; 9 nucleotides line up with TRBD1. This CDR3 is built from 14 residues. V dropped 6 bases and J dropped 2; count of bases not matched to a gene: 5. Germline values: CDR1 MNHNY, CDR2 SVGAGI (reference sequence).

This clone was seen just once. The CDR3 DNA sequence: TGTGCCAGCAGCGTGGACCCAGGGAAGGATCAGCCCCAGCATTTT. It specifies CASSVDPGKDQPQHF. V is TRBV5-4 and J is TRBJ1-5; possible D gene TRBD1, 5 bases. Per germline, CDR1 SGHNT and CDR2 YYREEE (reference sequence). The CDR3 runs 15 residues. Trimming pared 4 bases from V and 5 bases from J, leaving 16 bases between.

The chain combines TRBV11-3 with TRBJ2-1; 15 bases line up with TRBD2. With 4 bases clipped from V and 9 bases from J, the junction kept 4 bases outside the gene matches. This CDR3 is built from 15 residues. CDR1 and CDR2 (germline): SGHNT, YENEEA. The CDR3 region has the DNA TGTGCCAGCAGCTCAGGACTAGCGGGGGGGCCTGAGCAGTTCTTC. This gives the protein CASSSGLAGGPEQFF.

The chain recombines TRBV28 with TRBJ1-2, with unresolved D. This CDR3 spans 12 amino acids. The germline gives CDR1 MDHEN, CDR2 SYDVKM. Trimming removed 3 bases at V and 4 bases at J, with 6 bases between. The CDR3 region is CASSLRGYGYTF. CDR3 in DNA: TGTGCCAGCAGTTTGAGAGGCTATGGCTACACCTTC.

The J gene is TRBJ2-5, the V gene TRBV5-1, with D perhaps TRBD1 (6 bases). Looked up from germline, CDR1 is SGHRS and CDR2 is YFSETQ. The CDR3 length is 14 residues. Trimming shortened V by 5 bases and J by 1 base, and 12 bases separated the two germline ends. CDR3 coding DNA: TGCGCCAGCAGGGACAGCAACGTCCAAGAGACCCAGTACTTC. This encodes CASRDSNVQETQYF.

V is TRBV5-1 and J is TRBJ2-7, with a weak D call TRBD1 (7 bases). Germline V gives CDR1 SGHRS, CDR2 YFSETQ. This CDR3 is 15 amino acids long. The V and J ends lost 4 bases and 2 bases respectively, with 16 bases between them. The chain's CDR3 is CASSPRGRETYEQYF. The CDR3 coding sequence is TGCGCCAGCAGCCCGAGGGGGCGGGAAACCTACGAGCAGTACTTC.

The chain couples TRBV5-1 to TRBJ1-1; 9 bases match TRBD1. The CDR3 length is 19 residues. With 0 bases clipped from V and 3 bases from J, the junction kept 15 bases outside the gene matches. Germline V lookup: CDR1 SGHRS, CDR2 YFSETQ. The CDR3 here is CASSLGAGQGVGIDTEAFF. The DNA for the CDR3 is TGCGCCAGCAGCTTGGGGGCGGGACAGGGTGTCGGTATCGACACTGAAGCTTTCTTT.

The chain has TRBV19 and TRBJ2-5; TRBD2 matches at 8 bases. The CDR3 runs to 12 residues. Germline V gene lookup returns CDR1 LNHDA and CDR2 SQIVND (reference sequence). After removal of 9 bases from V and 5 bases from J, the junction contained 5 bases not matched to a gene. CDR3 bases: TGTGCCAGCCGGTCGGGGGGGGAGACCCAGTACTTC. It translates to CASRSGGETQYF.